This T cell receptor beta chain was sequenced for a study of T-cell reconstitution after alpha-beta-depleted transplantation in children. A library of TCRbeta sequences, prepared with unique molecular identifiers, was generated. Each CDR3 protein is one row after TCRdb ran MiXCR on the PCR reads. The sample lists some 490,000 distinct CDR3 sequences; about an eighth were seen once. This clonotype has a handful of counts. This CDR3 spans 15 amino acids. CDR1 MDHEN and CDR2 SYDVKM come from the germline V gene. V gave up 8 bases and J gave up 2 bases; unmatched junction bases: 10. The source is a human donor who donated a stem cell graft to a child with combined immunodeficiency. The sample here was PBMCs from the stem cell graft donor, taken from the stem cell graft. This chain joins TRBV28 and TRBJ2-5; 8 nucleotides agree with TRBD2. DNA for the CDR3: TGTGCCAGCGCCTCCCGGGGGGGTTTTCAAGAGACCCAGTACTTC. Protein product: CASASRGGFQETQYF.